A single TCR beta chain is shown here with its context. Its antigen is not known. CDR3 size: 13 residues. Trimming removed 9 bases at V and 2 bases at J, with 14 bases between. Per the germline V gene, CDR1 is MNHEY and CDR2 is SVGAGI. These data come from a study of cytomegalovirus exposure and HLA in healthy donors. General study findings and limits: As confirmed in vitro, three CMV-associated chains were specific for CMV antigens.

The data were produced by immunoSEQ multiplex PCR, yet TCRdb's version contains in-frame clones alone and is incomplete. The table shows some 240,000 clones, with about 86% occurring only once. The TCR originated in a woman aged 30 to 39 in good health and CMV-seropositive. The chain employs TRBV6-5 and TRBJ2-7, with a tentative D call TRBD2 (6 bases). The sequencing sample was made of PBMCs. The DNA for the CDR3 is TGTGCCAGTAAGGTAGGGGAGGCCTACGAGCAGTACTTC. It encodes CASKVGEAYEQYF.